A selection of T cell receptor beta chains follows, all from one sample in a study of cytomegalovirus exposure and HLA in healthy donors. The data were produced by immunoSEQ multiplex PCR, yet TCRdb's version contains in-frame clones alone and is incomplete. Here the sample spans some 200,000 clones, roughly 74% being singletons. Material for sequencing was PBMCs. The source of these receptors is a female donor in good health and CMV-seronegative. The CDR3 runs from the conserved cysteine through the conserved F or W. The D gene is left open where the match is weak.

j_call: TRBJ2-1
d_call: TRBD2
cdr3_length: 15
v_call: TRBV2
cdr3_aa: CASSYQAGDVGEQFF

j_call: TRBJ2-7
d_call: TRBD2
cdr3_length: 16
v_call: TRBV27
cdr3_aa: CASRLEAGVSSYEQYF

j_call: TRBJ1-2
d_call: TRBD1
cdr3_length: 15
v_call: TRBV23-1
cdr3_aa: CASSHSRQGECGYTF

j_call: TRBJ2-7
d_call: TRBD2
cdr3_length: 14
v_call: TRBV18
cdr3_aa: CASSPLAGDQEQYF

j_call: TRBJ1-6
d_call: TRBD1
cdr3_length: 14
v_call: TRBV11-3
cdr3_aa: CASSSGQFNSPLHF

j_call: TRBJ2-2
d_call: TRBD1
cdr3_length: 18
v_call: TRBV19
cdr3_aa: CASIATRDRGKKGGELFF

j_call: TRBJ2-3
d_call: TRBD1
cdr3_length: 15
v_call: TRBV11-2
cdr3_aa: CASSLRGQGTDTQYF

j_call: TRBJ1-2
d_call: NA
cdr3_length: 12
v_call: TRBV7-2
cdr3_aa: CASSGNRAGYTF

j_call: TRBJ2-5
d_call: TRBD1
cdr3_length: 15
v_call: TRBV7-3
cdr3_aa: CASSSKDRGLQTQYF

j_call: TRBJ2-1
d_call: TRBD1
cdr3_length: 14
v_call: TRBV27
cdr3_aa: CASSLYRGPNEQFF

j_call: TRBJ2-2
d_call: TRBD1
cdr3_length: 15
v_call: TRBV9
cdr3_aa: CASSVAGTGVGELFF

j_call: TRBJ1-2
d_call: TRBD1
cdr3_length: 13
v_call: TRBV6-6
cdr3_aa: CASSSGQGLGYTF

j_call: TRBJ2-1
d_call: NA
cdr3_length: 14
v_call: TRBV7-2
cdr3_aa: CASSLDRLAGEQFF

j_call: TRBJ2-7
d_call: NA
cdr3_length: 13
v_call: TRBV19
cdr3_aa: CASSMTRVNEQYF

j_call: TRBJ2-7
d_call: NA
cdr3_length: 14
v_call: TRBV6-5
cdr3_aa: CASSYSRDNYEQYF

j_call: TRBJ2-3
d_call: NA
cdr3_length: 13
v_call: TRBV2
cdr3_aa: CASSPPYTDTQYF

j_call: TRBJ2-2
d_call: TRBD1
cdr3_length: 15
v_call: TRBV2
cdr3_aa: CASRVRDRGPGELFF

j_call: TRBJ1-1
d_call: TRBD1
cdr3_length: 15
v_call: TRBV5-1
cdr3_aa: CASSYGTGPNTEAFF

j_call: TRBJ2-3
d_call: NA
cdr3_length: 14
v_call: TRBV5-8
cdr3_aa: CASSWDFGTDTQYF

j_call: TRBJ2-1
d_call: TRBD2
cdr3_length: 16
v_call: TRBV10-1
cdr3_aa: CASTGLAGDSHNEQFF

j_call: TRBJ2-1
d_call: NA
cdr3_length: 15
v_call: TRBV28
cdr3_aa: CASSLWGVLGNEQFF

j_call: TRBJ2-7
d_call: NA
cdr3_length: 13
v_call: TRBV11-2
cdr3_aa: CASSLVTSYEQYF

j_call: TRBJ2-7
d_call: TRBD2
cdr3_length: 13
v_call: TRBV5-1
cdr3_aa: CASSLLGGDEQYF

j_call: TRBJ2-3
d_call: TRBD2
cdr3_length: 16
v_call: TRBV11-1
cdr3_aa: CASSPGERGSTDTQYF

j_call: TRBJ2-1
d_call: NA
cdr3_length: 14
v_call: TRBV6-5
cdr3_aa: CAAGEHSPYNEQFF

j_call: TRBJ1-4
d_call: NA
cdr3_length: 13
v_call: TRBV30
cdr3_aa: CACAPGAYEKLFF

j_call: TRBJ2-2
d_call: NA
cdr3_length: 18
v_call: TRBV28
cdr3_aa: CASSLFLAEESRDGELFF

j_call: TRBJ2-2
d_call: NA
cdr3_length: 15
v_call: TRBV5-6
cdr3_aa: CASSLRLSNTGELFF

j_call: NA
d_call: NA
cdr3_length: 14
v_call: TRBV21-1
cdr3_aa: CASSGGQTTYEQYF

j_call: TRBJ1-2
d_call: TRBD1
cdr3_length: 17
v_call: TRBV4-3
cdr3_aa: CASSQGEGDREVGGYTF

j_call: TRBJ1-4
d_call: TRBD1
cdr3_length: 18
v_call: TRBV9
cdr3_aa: CASSAGQGAYLTNEKLFF

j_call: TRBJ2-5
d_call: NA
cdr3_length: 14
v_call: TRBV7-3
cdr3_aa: CASSSDSQRVTQYF

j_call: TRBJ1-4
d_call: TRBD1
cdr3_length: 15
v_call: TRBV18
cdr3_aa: CASSPQGAQDEKLFF

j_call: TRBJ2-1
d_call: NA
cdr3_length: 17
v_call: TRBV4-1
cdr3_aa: CASSQGLARSTYNEQFF

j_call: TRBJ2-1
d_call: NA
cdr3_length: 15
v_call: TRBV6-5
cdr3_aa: CASSRGASSYNEQFF

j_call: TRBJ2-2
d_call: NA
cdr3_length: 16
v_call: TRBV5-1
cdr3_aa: CASSLDRTEIAGELFF

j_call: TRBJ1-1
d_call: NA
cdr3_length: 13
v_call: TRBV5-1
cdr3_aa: CASSFQENTEAFF

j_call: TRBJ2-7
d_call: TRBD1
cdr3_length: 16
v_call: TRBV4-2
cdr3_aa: CASSREGTGSSYEQYF

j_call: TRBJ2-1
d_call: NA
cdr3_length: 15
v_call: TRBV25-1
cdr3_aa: CASSPQRMAYNEQFF

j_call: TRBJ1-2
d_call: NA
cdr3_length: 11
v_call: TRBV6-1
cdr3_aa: CASYSYYGYTF

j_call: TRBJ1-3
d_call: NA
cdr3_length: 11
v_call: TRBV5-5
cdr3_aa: CASSPENTIYF

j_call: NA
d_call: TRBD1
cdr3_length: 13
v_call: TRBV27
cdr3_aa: CASSLYRGYEQYF

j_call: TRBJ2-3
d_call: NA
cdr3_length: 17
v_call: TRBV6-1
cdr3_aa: CASSGRGRRVGTDTQYF

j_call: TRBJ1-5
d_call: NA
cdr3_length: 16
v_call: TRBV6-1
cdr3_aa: CASSVHGAGIIQPQHF

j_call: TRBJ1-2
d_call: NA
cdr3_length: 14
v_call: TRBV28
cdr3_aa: CASSFDLDSYGYTF

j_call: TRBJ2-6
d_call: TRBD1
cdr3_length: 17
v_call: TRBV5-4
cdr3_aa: CASSWTGGMTGANVLTF

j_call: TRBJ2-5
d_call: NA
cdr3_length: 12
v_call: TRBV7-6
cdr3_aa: CASSQGKETQYF

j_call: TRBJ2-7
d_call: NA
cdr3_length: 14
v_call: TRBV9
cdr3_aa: CASSVGGGLGEQYF

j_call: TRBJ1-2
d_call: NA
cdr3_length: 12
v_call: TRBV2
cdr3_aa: CASRGEGDLPFF

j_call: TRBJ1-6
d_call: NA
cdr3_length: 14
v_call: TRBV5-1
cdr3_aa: CASSVGGNNSPLHF

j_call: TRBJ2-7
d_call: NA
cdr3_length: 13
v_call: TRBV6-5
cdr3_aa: CASGPFYSHEQYF